These 4 T cell receptor beta chains share one sample of origin, sequenced in a study of T cell clonality in common variable immunodeficiency. TCRdb's copy holds only in-frame clones and misses some; the assay was immunoSEQ multiplex PCR. This sample carries over 45,000 clones and no singletons, and about 2% goes to the top ten. The sequencing input was peripheral blood mononuclear cells. These receptors were collected from a person aged 18 to 75 in good health.

This clone was counted many times. The read ends 3 residues before the CDR3 terminus; that terminus is restored from the germline J gene. The V gene is TRBV7-3, the J gene TRBJ2-1, with TRBD2 as a possible D gene (5 bases). The CDR3 extends over 15 amino acids. Per the germline V gene, CDR1 is SGHTA and CDR2 is FQGTGA. V was cut by 5 bases and J by 3 bases, with 14 bases left in between. CDR3 residues: CASSPGGRVYNEQFF. The CDR3 DNA, read in part, is TGTGCCAGCAGCCCAGGAGGTAGGGTCTACAATGAG.

This clone was found many times. The read ends 3 residues before the CDR3 terminus; that terminus is restored from the germline J gene. The chain employs TRBV5-5 and TRBJ2-2; tentative D call: TRBD1 (6 bases). The CDR3 is made up of 12 amino acids. Per the germline V gene, CDR1 is SGHKS and CDR2 is YYEKEE (reference sequence). The covered CDR3 bases are TGTGCCAGCAGGGACAGCCTCGTGACG. Translating it yields CASRDSLVT. The whole CDR3 protein is CASRDSLVTLFF.

There are many counts of this clone. The observed sequence ends 3 residues before the CDR3 terminus, with the missing tail filled in from the germline J gene. The V and J genes are TRBV19 and TRBJ2-7, with TRBD1 identical over 10 bases. V dropped 3 bases and J dropped 2; count of bases not matched to a gene: 1. The CDR3 is 14 residues long. Germline values: CDR1 LNHDA, CDR2 SQIVND (reference sequence). The CDR3 is CASSMGQGPYEQYF. Partial CDR3 DNA: TGTGCCAGTAGTATGGGACAGGGGCCCTACGAG. Full variable domain (outside the CDR3, taken from reference TRBV19 and TRBJ2-7): DGGITQSPKYLFRKEGQNVTLSCEQNLNHDAMYWYRQDPGQGLRLIYYSQIVNDFQKGDIAEGYSVSREKKESFPLTVTSAQKNPTAFYLCASSMGQGPYEQYFGPGTRLTVT.

In this sample, this clone turned up many times. From the germline J gene comes the end of the CDR3, since the read stops 3 residues before it. V usage is TRBV5-1 and J usage is TRBJ2-7; D is unclear. Per the germline V gene, CDR1 is SGHRS and CDR2 is YFSETQ. V lost 0 bases and J 2 bases, leaving 6 bases between the germline ends. The CDR3 totals 13 residues. The sequenced part of the CDR3 DNA is TGCGCCAGCAGCTTGGCAGAAACCTACGAG. The encoded protein is CASSLAETYE. The complete CDR3 sequence is CASSLAETYEQYF.